Listed below are T cell receptor beta chains from one sample, sequenced in a study of beta chain features in type 1 diabetes. Sequencing was performed with immunoSEQ multiplex PCR; in TCRdb, only in-frame clones are kept and a portion is missing. The sample has fewer than 450,000 clones; 13% are singletons. Sequencing was carried out using naive CD4+ T cells from blood. These receptors originate from a young woman with type 1 diabetes. Each CDR3 is given with its conserved first and last residue. The D gene is left open where the match is weak. Clone size is stated in some rows and not others, as once, few, many or a class when expanded.

D gene: TRBD1
clone size: -
V gene: TRBV7-9
J gene: TRBJ1-4
CDR3 protein: CASSSGTGVEKLFF
CDR3 DNA: TGTGCCAGCAGCTCCGGGACAGGGGTTGAAAAACTGTTTTTT

D gene: TRBD1
clone size: few
V gene: TRBV7-2
J gene: TRBJ1-1
CDR3 protein: CASSLVGTGNTEAFF
CDR3 DNA: TGTGCCAGCAGCTTAGTCGGGACAGGTAACACTGAAGCTTTCTTT

D gene: TRBD2
clone size: -
V gene: TRBV9
J gene: TRBJ2-1
CDR3 protein: CASSAPWGSGNDNEQFF
CDR3 DNA: TGTGCCAGCAGCGCGCCATGGGGTAGCGGGAATGACAATGAGCAGTTCTTC

D gene: -
clone size: few
V gene: TRBV29-1
J gene: TRBJ2-7
CDR3 protein: CSVSKSLSSYEQYF
CDR3 DNA: TGCAGCGTTTCAAAGTCCCTCAGCTCCTACGAGCAGTACTTC

D gene: -
clone size: -
V gene: TRBV28
J gene: TRBJ2-2
CDR3 protein: CASSSISYTGELFF
CDR3 DNA: TGTGCCAGCAGTTCCATTAGTTACACCGGGGAGCTGTTTTTT

D gene: -
clone size: -
V gene: TRBV30
J gene: TRBJ1-2
CDR3 protein: CAWGLSYGYTF
CDR3 DNA: TGTGCCTGGGGACTTTCCTATGGCTACACCTTC

D gene: -
clone size: once
V gene: TRBV9
J gene: TRBJ1-5
CDR3 protein: CASSVSGNSNQPQHF
CDR3 DNA: TGTGCCAGCAGCGTATCGGGGAATAGCAATCAGCCCCAGCATTTT

D gene: TRBD2
clone size: few
V gene: TRBV9
J gene: TRBJ2-2
CDR3 protein: CASTPSGSNTGELFF
CDR3 DNA: TGTGCCAGCACCCCTAGCGGGAGCAACACCGGGGAGCTGTTTTTT

D gene: -
clone size: few
V gene: TRBV5-4
J gene: TRBJ1-5
CDR3 protein: CASSFGGNSNQPQHF
CDR3 DNA: TGTGCCAGCAGCTTCGGCGGCAATAGCAATCAGCCCCAGCATTTT

D gene: -
clone size: -
V gene: TRBV5-4
J gene: TRBJ2-1
CDR3 protein: CASRNRDGSYNEQFF
CDR3 DNA: TGTGCCAGCCGGAACAGGGACGGCTCCTACAATGAGCAGTTCTTC

D gene: TRBD1
clone size: -
V gene: TRBV28
J gene: TRBJ2-5
CDR3 protein: CASSPLLTGVGTQYF
CDR3 DNA: TGTGCCAGCAGTCCCCTCCTGACAGGGGTGGGGACCCAGTACTTC